Following are 22 T cell receptor beta chains from one sample sequenced in a study of human T cells and chemical hapten exposure. The time point was: patch test 1, 2 weeks after DPC sensitization. Treatment given: therapeutic diphenylcyclopropenone sensitization with weekly scalp DPC. TCRdb analysed the RACE reads with MiXCR anew, one entry per CDR3 protein. The sample has 75,000 to 100,000 distinct CDR3 sequences, roughly a tenth seen once. The sample consisted of whole blood, taken in connection with sensitization to the hapten diphenylcyclopropenone (DPC). These receptors were obtained from a man aged 35-49 years with alopecia areata. Some clones in this sample may be carry-over from other donors' samples.

This clonotype was picked up many times. CDR3 amino acids: CSALSGENTEAFF. DNA for the CDR3: TGCAGTGCTTTATCAGGAGAGAACACTGAAGCTTTCTTT. The chain is built from TRBV20-1 and TRBJ1-1; D is unresolved. The CDR3 is made up of 13 amino acids. Germline V CDR1 and CDR2: DFQATT, SNEGSKA (reference sequence). V was trimmed by 5 bases and J by 1 base, leaving 11 bases between them.

This rearrangement joins TRBV20-1 to TRBJ2-5; possible D gene TRBD2, 6 bases. The CDR3 is 15 residues long. The germline V gene has CDR1 DFQATT and CDR2 SNEGSKA (reference sequence). V lost 1 base, J lost 5 bases, and 17 bases lay in between. The CDR3 sequence is CSARGWGRGGETQYF. CDR3 in DNA: TGCAGTGCTAGAGGGTGGGGCCGGGGAGGTGAGACCCAGTACTTC.

The rearrangement uses TRBV6-1 and TRBJ2-7; 7 positions match TRBD2. V was clipped by 4 bases and J by 4 bases; unmatched bases: 7. CDR1 is MNHNS, CDR2 SASEGT, per germline. The CDR3 length is 14 residues. In nucleotides, the CDR3 is TGTGCCAGCAGTGCCCTTGTAGCGGGTTACGAGCAGTACTTC. Its translation is CASSALVAGYEQYF.

The chain joins TRBV11-2 to TRBJ2-7; tentatively, D is TRBD1 or TRBD2 (6 bases each). The V end lost 5 bases, the J end lost 1 base, and 15 bases lay between the germline ends. The CDR3 has 15 residues. The germline V gene has CDR1 SGHAT and CDR2 FQNNGV. The CDR3 is CASSPSWGASYEQYV. CDR3 nucleotides: TGTGCCAGCAGCCCTAGTTGGGGGGCGTCCTACGAGCAGTACGTC.

This sequence joins TRBV29-1 and TRBJ2-3; TRBD2 aligns across 9 bases. V lost 5 bases to trimming and J lost 0 bases; unmatched junction nucleotides: 3. The CDR3 has 14 residues. The germline V gene encodes CDR1 SQVTM and CDR2 ANQGSEA. CDR3 protein: CSVSLAGSTDTQYF. The CDR3 DNA reads TGCAGCGTTTCCCTAGCGGGAAGCACAGATACGCAGTATTTT.

J is TRBJ2-6 and V is TRBV5-1; D not resolved. The CDR3 is made up of 16 amino acids. Trimming stripped 2 bases from V and 4 bases from J, with 13 bases between. CDR1 is SGHRS and CDR2 is YFSETQ in the germline V gene. The CDR3 sequence: CASSFKDSPGANVLTF. CDR3 DNA: TGCGCCAGCAGCTTCAAAGACTCTCCCGGGGCCAACGTCCTGACTTTC.

This chain joins TRBV28 and TRBJ2-7, with a tentative D call TRBD2 (6 bases). Deletions cut 8 bases from V and 3 bases from J, with 17 bases between. The CDR3 consists of 14 residues. Per the germline V gene, CDR1 is MDHEN and CDR2 is SYDVKM. Here the CDR3 reads CASLRGTDFYEQYF. CDR3 DNA: TGTGCCAGCCTACGGGGGACGGATTTCTACGAGCAGTACTTC.

This clonotype was counted between two and nine times. V gene TRBV5-1 combines with J gene TRBJ1-2; D perhaps matches TRBD1 (5 bases). The CDR3 length is 14 residues. Germline assignment: CDR1 SGHRS and CDR2 YFSETQ. Deletions cut 0 bases from V and 7 bases from J, with 13 bases between. DNA of the CDR3: TGCGCCAGCAGCTTGGAGACGGTCGGGGGTGGCTACACCTTC. Protein product: CASSLETVGGGYTF.

The chain carries TRBV6-2 or TRBV6-3 and TRBJ2-7; D may be TRBD2 (6 bases). CDR1 is MNHEY, CDR2 SVGEGT, per germline. The CDR3 consists of 14 residues. V lost 5 bases, J lost 0 bases, and 11 bases lay in between. CDR3 loop: CASSRAGLSYEQYV. The CDR3 nucleotides are TGTGCCAGCAGTCGAGCGGGCCTCTCCTACGAGCAGTACGTC.

This clonotype has only a few counts. The J gene is TRBJ2-7, the V gene TRBV6-2 or TRBV6-3; 7 nucleotides align to TRBD2. The trim removed 5 bases at V and 5 bases at J, leaving 12 bases unmatched. CDR1 and CDR2 (germline): MNHEY, SVGEGT. CDR3 length: 15 amino acids. In nucleotides, the CDR3 is TGTGCCAGCAGTCGACTAGGAACTAGCGTCCACGAGCAGTACGTC. This gives the protein CASSRLGTSVHEQYV.

This clonotype was recorded many times. This rearrangement joins TRBV11-1 to TRBJ2-3; 9 nucleotides align to TRBD2. From germline, CDR1 is SGHAT and CDR2 FQDESV (reference sequence). With 1 base clipped from V and 2 bases from J, the junction kept 10 bases outside the gene matches. The CDR3 sequence is 18 residues long. CDR3 amino acids: CASSLGQTPGLATDTQYF. In DNA form, the CDR3 reads TGTGCCAGCAGCTTAGGACAGACTCCGGGACTAGCCACAGATACGCAGTATTTT. The full variable domain, in which reference TRBV11-1 and TRBJ2-3 provide the parts outside the CDR3, is EAEVAQSPRYKITEKSQAVAFWCDPISGHATLYWYRQILGQGPELLVQFQDESVVDDSQLPKDRFSAERLKGVDSTLKIQPAELGDSAMYLCASSLGQTPGLATDTQYFGPGTRLTVL.

The chain employs TRBV18 and TRBJ2-3; 7 bases match TRBD1. V gave up 4 bases and J gave up 3 bases; unmatched junction bases: 7. Germline V gives CDR1 KGHSH, CDR2 LQKENI. The length of the CDR3 is 15 residues. The CDR3 loop is CASSLRQGRTDTQYF. DNA of the CDR3: TGTGCCAGCTCACTAAGACAGGGCCGTACAGATACGCAGTATTTT.

This clonotype has a count of ten or more. The chain uses TRBV6-1 and TRBJ2-7; TRBD1 matches at 12 bases. Germline V lookup: CDR1 MNHNS, CDR2 SASEGT. Losses at the gene ends were 8 bases for V and 0 bases for J; bases not matched to a gene: 14. The CDR3 spans 18 residues. The CDR3 here is CASLGTGGVHWSSYEQYV. CDR3 DNA sequence: TGTGCCAGCTTGGGGACAGGGGGCGTCCATTGGAGCTCCTACGAGCAGTACGTC.

The chain has TRBV2 and TRBJ2-3; possible D gene TRBD2, 6 bases. The CDR3 runs to 14 residues. Germline lookup yields CDR1 SNHLY and CDR2 FYNNEI. V lost 9 bases to trimming and J lost 5 bases, with 18 bases between them. This CDR3 reads CARAPAGMGDTQYF. CDR3 nucleotides: TGTGCCAGAGCCCCAGCGGGCATGGGAGATACGCAGTATTTT.

This clonotype came up a few times. This chain uses TRBV5-1 with TRBJ1-2; a weak D match, TRBD1 (6 bases). The CDR3 loop spans 14 amino acids. The germline V and J ends were trimmed by 4 bases and 5 bases, with 15 bases remaining between them. Germline CDR1 SGHRS, CDR2 YFSETQ. CDR3 amino acids: CASSTDSSSYGYTF. The CDR3 nucleotides read TGCGCCAGCAGCACGGACAGCAGCTCGTATGGCTACACCTTC.

This clonotype was counted a few times. The genes are TRBV20-1 and TRBJ2-7, with D unresolved. Germline V gene lookup returns CDR1 DFQATT and CDR2 SNEGSKA (reference sequence). The CDR3 is made up of 12 amino acids. In DNA form, the CDR3 reads TGCAGGGACCGACTGACAACCTACGAGCAGTACGTC. It is translated as CRDRLTTYEQYV.

This clonotype was picked up a small number of times. V gene TRBV6-2 or TRBV6-3 combines with J gene TRBJ2-7; 8 bases are shared with TRBD2. This CDR3 region has 15 residues. Germline V gene lookup returns CDR1 MNHEY and CDR2 SVGEGT. With 3 bases clipped from V and 4 bases from J, the junction kept 8 bases outside the gene matches. The CDR3 sequence is CASSYRAGAVYEQYF. Here the CDR3 DNA reads TGTGCCAGCAGTTATCGAGCGGGAGCTGTTTACGAGCAGTACTTC.

V is TRBV19 and J is TRBJ2-6; 8 positions match TRBD1. The V segment lost 5 bases and the J segment 0 bases; nucleotides outside the gene matches: 9. CDR1 LNHDA and CDR2 SQIVND come from the germline V gene (reference sequence). This CDR3 is built from 18 residues. The CDR3 region has the DNA TGTGCCAGTAGTGTAACGGGACAGGCATCCTCTGGGGCCAACGTCCTGACTTTC. It specifies CASSVTGQASSGANVLTF.

V usage is TRBV3-1 and J usage is TRBJ2-5, with TRBD2 matching 10 bases. J was trimmed by 5 bases and V by 4 bases; bases with no gene match: 19. The CDR3 sequence is 19 residues long. The germline gives CDR1 LGHDT, CDR2 YNNKEL (reference sequence). The CDR3 loop reads CASSPRSVSLAGAGETQYF. In DNA form, the CDR3 reads TGTGCCAGCAGCCCAAGGTCTGTCTCCCTAGCGGGAGCTGGTGAGACCCAGTACTTC.

V and J are TRBV7-9 and TRBJ2-1; TRBD1 matches at 7 bases. Germline CDR1 SEHNR, CDR2 FQNEAQ (reference sequence). The CDR3 covers 12 residues. J was trimmed by 9 bases and V by 4 bases; bases with no gene match: 3. The DNA for the CDR3 is TGTGCCAGCAGCTCAACAGGGGCTGAGCAGTTCTTC. It translates to CASSSTGAEQFF. Supplemented by reference TRBV7-9 and TRBJ2-1, the full variable domain reads DTGVSQNPRHKITKRGQNVTFRCDPISEHNRLYWYRQTLGQGPEFLTYFQNEAQLEKSRLLSDRFSAERPKGSFSTLEIQRTEQGDSAMYLCASSSTGAEQFFGPGTRLTVL.

This sequence joins TRBV12-3 or TRBV12-4 and TRBJ1-4; D remains ambiguous. The V end lost 6 bases, the J end lost 4 bases, and 15 bases lay between the germline ends. The CDR3 spans 15 residues. CDR3: CASRQRREINEKLFF. CDR3 bases: TGTGCCAGCAGACAAAGACGAGAGATTAATGAAAAACTGTTTTTT.

This clonotype was counted a single time. The chain has TRBV20-1 and TRBJ2-3, with a possible D match to TRBD1 (6 bases). There are 14 residues in the CDR3. The germline CDR1 and CDR2 sequences are DFQATT and SNEGSKA (reference sequence). Trimming took 2 bases from V and 0 from J, leaving 9 bases between them. Here the CDR3 reads CSARQQGSTDTQYF. In nucleotides, the CDR3 is TGCAGTGCTAGACAGCAGGGGAGCACAGATACGCAGTATTTT.